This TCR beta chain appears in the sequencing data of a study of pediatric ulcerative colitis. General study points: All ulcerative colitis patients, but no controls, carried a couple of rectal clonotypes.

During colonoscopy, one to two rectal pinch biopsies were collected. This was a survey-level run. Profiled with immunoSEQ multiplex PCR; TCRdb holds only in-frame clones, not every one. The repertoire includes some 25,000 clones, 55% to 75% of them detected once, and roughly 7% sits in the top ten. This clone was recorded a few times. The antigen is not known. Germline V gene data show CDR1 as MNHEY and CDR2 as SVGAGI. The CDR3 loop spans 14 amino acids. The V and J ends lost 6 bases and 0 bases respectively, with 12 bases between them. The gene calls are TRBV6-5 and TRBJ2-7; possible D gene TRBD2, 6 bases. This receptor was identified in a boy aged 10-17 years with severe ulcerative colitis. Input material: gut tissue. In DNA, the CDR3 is TGTGCCAGCAGAAACCCCGGGGGCTCCTACGAGCAGTACTTC. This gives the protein CASRNPGGSYEQYF.